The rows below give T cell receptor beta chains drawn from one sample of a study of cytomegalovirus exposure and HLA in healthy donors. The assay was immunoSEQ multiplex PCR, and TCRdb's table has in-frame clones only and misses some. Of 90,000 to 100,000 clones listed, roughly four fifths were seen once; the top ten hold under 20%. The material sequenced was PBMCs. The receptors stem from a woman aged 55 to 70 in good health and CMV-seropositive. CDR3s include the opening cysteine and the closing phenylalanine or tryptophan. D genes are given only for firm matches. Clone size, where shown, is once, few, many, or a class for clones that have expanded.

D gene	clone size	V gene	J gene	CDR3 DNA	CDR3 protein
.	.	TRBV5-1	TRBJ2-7	TGCGCCAGCAGCCGCGAGGGCACTTACGAGCAGTACTTC	CASSREGTYEQYF
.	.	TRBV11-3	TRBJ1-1	TGTGCCAGCAGCTTAGATGGTAGGGAGGGGAACACTGAAGCTTTCTTT	CASSLDGREGNTEAFF
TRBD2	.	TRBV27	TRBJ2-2	TGTGCCAGCAGTTTGTGGAGACTAGCGGGAAAAAGGAACACCGGGGAGCTGTTTTTT	CASSLWRLAGKRNTGELFF
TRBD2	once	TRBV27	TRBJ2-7	TGTGCCAGCAGACTAAGGGGGCTAGCGGGGACCTACGAGCAGTACTTC	CASRLRGLAGTYEQYF
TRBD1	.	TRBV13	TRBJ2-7	TGTGCCAGCAGCTTAGGGGACAGGGAAGCCTACGAGCAGTACTTC	CASSLGDREAYEQYF
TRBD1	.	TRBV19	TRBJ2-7	TGTGCCAGTAGTGTAACCGGGACAGGGGGCTGGGGGTCCTACGAGCAGTACTTC	CASSVTGTGGWGSYEQYF
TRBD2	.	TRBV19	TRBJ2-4	TGTGCCAGTACGCTTCAGCGGGAGAGTGGTATTCAGTACTTC	CASTLQRESGIQYF
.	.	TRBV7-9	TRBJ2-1	TGTGCCAGCAAAGAAGGGGCCGAAACCTACAATGAGCAGTTCTTC	CASKEGAETYNEQFF
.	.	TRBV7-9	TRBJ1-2	TGTGCCAGCAGCTTGGAATTTACCGGGGGCTACACCTTC	CASSLEFTGGYTF
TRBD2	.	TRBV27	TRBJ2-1	TGTGCCAGCAGTTTGGGACTAGCGGTCTACAATGAGCAGTTCTTC	CASSLGLAVYNEQFF
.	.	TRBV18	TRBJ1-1	TGTGCCAGCTCACCGCAGGAGAACACTGAAGCTTTCTTT	CASSPQENTEAFF
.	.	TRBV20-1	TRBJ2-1	TGCAGTGCTAGAAGCCGGGAGGAGCAGTTCTTC	CSARSREEQFF
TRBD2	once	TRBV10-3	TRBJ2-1	TGTGCCATCAGTGAGTCTGGACTAGGAAGCAATGAGCAGTTCTTC	CAISESGLGSNEQFF
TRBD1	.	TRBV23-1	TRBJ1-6	TGCGCCAGCAGTCACAAACAGGGGCAGAGGAATAATTCACCCCTCCACTTT	CASSHKQGQRNNSPLHF
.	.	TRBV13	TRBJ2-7	TGTGCCAGCAGCTTAGGAAGACGGGGCTACGAGCAGTACTTC	CASSLGRRGYEQYF
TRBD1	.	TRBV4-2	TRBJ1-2	TGTGCCAGCAGCCACTTACAGGGACAGGGGGACTATGGCTACACCTTC	CASSHLQGQGDYGYTF
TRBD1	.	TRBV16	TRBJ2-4	TGTGCCAGCAAAAGGACAGGGATAGCCAAAAACATTCAGTACTTC	CASKRTGIAKNIQYF
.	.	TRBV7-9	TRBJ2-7	TGTGCCAGCAGCTTTGGGCCATCCTACGAGCAGTACTTC	CASSFGPSYEQYF
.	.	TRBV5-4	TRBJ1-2	TGTGCCAGCAGCTTGGAGTCTCAGGTGGTTTTTGGCTACACCTTC	CASSLESQVVFGYTF
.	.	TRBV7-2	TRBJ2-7	TGTGCCAGCAGCATCGACAACTACGAGCAGTACTTC	CASSIDNYEQYF
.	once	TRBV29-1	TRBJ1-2	TGCAGCGTCCGTTCCGGGACTGGGGGAGGCTACACCTTC	CSVRSGTGGGYTF
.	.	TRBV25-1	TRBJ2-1	TGTGCCAGCAGTGTACTGGGAGACTCCTACAATGAGCAGTTCTTC	CASSVLGDSYNEQFF
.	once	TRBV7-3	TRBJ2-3	TGTGCCAGCAGCTTAGGGGCTAGCACAGATACGCAGTATTTT	CASSLGASTDTQYF
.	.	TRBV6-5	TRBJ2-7	TGTGCCAGCAGTTACTCGGTACAAGACTACGAGCAGTACTTC	CASSYSVQDYEQYF
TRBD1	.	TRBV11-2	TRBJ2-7	TGTGCCAGCGCCCCCTGGGGAGCCCCGCCAGCCCAGGGGGCCTACGAGCAGTACTTC	CASAPWGAPPAQGAYEQYF
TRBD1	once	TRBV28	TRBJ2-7	TGTGCCAGCAGCCTGACAGGGGTAAGGGCCTACGAGCAGTACTTC	CASSLTGVRAYEQYF
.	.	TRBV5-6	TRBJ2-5	TGTGCCAGCAGCTTCAGGCAGACCCAGTACTTC	CASSFRQTQYF
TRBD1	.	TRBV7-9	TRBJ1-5	TGTGCCAGCAGCCTAGACAGGGGGCCTGGGAATCAGCCCCAGCATTTT	CASSLDRGPGNQPQHF
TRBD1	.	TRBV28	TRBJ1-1	TGTGCCAGCAGTGGACAGGTGGGGGAAGAAGCTTTCTTT	CASSGQVGEEAFF
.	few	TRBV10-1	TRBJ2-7	TGCGCCAGCAGTAGTCCCGGGACAAGGTCCTACGAGCAGTACTTC	CASSSPGTRSYEQYF
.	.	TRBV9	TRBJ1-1	TGTGCCAGCAGCCCGGGGAGGGACACTGAAGCTTTCTTT	CASSPGRDTEAFF
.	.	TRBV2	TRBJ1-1	TGTGCCAGCTCGGTTGAGCAAATGAACACTGAAGCTTTCTTT	CASSVEQMNTEAFF
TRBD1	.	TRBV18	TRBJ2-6	TGTGCCAGCTCACTTCAAGGGACAGGTTTGCTCTCTGGGGCCAACGTCCTGACTTTC	CASSLQGTGLLSGANVLTF
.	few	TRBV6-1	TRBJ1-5	TGTGCCAGCAGTGAAGCTAGGGGTAATCAGCCCCAGCATTTT	CASSEARGNQPQHF
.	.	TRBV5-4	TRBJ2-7	TGTGCCAGCAGCCCGGGAGCCTCCTACGAGCAGTACTTC	CASSPGASYEQYF
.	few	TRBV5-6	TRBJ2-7	TGTGCCAGCAGCTCCGACTCTCACTACGAGCAGTACTTC	CASSSDSHYEQYF
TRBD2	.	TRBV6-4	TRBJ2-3	TGTGCCAGCAGTGCGACCCTGACTAGCGGGAGCAATACGCAGTATTTT	CASSATLTSGSNTQYF
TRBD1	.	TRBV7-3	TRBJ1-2	TGTGCCAGCAGCCCTCAAACAGGGGGCGACTATGGCTACACCTTC	CASSPQTGGDYGYTF
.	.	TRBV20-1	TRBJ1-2	TGCAGTGAAGGACAGAACTATGGCTACACCTTC	CSEGQNYGYTF
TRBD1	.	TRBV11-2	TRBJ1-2	TGTGCCAGCAGCGATTCCCCCACAGGGGTTTATGGCTACACCTTC	CASSDSPTGVYGYTF
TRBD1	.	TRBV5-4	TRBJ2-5	TGTGCCAGCAGCTTGGCCCAGGGCCCTCAGGGGGCCCAGTACTTC	CASSLAQGPQGAQYF
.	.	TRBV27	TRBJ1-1	TGTGCCAGCAGTTTATTGGGGCAGGCTGAAGCTTTCTTT	CASSLLGQAEAFF
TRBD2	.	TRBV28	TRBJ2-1	TGTGCCAGCAGTTCCCTAGCGGGTCTCTCCTACAATGAGCAGTTCTTC	CASSSLAGLSYNEQFF
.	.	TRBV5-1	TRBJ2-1	TGCGCCAGCAGCCTAGACTGGGACAATGAGCAGTTCTTC	CASSLDWDNEQFF
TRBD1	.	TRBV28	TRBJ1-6	TGTGCCAGCGGATGGACAGGGTCATCGTCACCCCTCCACTTT	CASGWTGSSSPLHF
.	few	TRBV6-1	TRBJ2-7	TGTGCCAGCCGTGGTTCGAGGGGGGGTTGGCACGAGCAGTACTTC	CASRGSRGGWHEQYF
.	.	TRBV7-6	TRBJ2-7	TGTGCCAGCAGCTTAGAGGTGGGGGACTTCTACGAGCAGTACTTC	CASSLEVGDFYEQYF
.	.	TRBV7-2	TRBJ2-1	TGTGCCAGCACCGGAGTTCGGGATGAGCAGTTCTTC	CASTGVRDEQFF
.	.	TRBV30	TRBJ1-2	TGTGCCTGGAGGGAGGCAGCAATCCTTTCGTATGGCTACACCTTC	CAWREAAILSYGYTF
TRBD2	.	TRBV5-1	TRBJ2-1	TGCGCCAGCAGCTCGGGACTAGCGGGATCTGACAATGAGCAGTTCTTC	CASSSGLAGSDNEQFF
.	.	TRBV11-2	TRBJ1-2	TGTGCCAGCAGCTTAGATTCAATGGGCCAAGGATATGGCTACACCTTC	CASSLDSMGQGYGYTF
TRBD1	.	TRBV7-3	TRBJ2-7	TGTGCCAGCAGCTTGGGAGGCAGGGGGCGCGGCCACGAGCAGTACTTC	CASSLGGRGRGHEQYF
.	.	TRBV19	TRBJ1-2	TGTGCCAGCCGGGACACGAACTATGGCTACACCTTC	CASRDTNYGYTF
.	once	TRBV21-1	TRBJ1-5	TGTGCCAGCAGCAAGGGACATCCGGGCAATCAGCCCCAGCATTTT	CASSKGHPGNQPQHF
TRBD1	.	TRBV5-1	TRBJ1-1	TGCGCCAGCAGCGGTGGGACAGAGGGCACTGAAGCTTTCTTT	CASSGGTEGTEAFF
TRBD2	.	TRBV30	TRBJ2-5	TGTGCCTGGACCGGACTAGCGGGATTAGAGACCCAGTACTTC	CAWTGLAGLETQYF
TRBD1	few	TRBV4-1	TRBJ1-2	TGCGCCAGCAGCCAAGCGACAGGGGATTTAAACTATGGCTACACCTTC	CASSQATGDLNYGYTF
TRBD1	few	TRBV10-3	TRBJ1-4	TGTGCCATCAGTGCTGGACAGGGACCTGAACAACTGTTTTTT	CAISAGQGPEQLFF
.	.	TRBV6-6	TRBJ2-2	TGTGCCAGCATCGCCCTAGGCCTCAACACCGGGGAGCTGTTTTTT	CASIALGLNTGELFF
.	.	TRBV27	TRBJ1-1	TGTGCCAGCAGTTCACCACAGGGTGGACAAACTGAAGCTTTCTTT	CASSSPQGGQTEAFF